This T cell receptor beta chain was captured in a study of early T cells in non-severe SARS-CoV-2 infection. Study-wide background: With bulk RNA from unsorted whole blood as input, sequencing yielded unpaired chains. Study observations and caveats: VDJdb matching, biased toward anti-spike CD8 responses, missed private and CD4 specificities.

Germline V gives CDR1 SNHLY, CDR2 FYNNEI. The length of the CDR3 is 11 residues. Trimming left V 2 bases short and J 10 bases short, with 6 bases between. Separate cDNA molecules each had unique molecular identifiers attached to them. A single record per CDR3 protein comes from TCRdb applying MiXCR to the 5' RACE reads. This table has about 77,000 distinct CDR3 sequences, 10% to 15% appearing once. Of note for this clonotype: Its specificity is unknown.

Sample: whole blood, taken at baseline. The chain is built from TRBV2 and TRBJ2-4; D may be TRBD1 (5 bases). This TCR was recovered from an adult who was a healthcare worker with PCR-confirmed SARS-CoV-2 infection or an uninfected control (not recorded which). The donor label of this sample is uncertain. CDR3 in amino acids: CASSEQGIQYF. In DNA form, the CDR3 reads TGTGCCAGCAGTGAACAGGGTATTCAGTACTTC. Filled out from reference TRBV2 and TRBJ2-4, the complete variable domain reads EPEVTQTPSHQVTQMGQEVILRCVPISNHLYFYWYRQILGQKVEFLVSFYNNEISEKSEIFDDQFSVERPDGSNFTLKIRSTKLEDSAMYFCASSEQGIQYFGAGTRLSVL.